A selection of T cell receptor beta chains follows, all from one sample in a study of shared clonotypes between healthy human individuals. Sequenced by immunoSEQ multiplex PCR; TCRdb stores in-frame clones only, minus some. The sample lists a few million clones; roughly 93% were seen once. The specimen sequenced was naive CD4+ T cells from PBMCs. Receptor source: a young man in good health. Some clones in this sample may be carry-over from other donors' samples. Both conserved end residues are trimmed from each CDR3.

ATSRVSGVTGHEQF	TRBV15	TRBJ2-1
ASSPSGNQPQH	TRBV18	TRBJ1-5
ASSPGTGLRPNTEAF	TRBV6-4	TRBJ1-1
ASRPKAGGFRMH	TRBV19	TRBJ1-5
ASSSDRGPNTEAF	TRBV7-9	TRBJ1-1
ASSFLYNEQF	TRBV28	TRBJ2-1
ASSYRYSNQPQH	TRBV6-5	TRBJ1-5
AWKRWDTGQGPYEQY	TRBV30	TRBJ2-7
ASSLGPRASQPHEQY	TRBV5-1	TRBJ2-7
ASSLEPGATDTQY	TRBV5-1	TRBJ2-3
ASSLFSHSYNEQF	TRBV5-4	TRBJ2-1
ATSSYSDDRAYEQY	TRBV15	TRBJ2-7
ASSILGNEQF	TRBV6-1	TRBJ2-1
ASSGQKSYEQY	TRBV6-1	TRBJ2-7
ASSFEGLAVRTYNEQF	TRBV27	TRBJ2-1
ASSLSTSGRAIVNEQF	TRBV28	TRBJ2-1
ASRKGQVYGYT	TRBV6-5	TRBJ1-2
SGGRQETQY	TRBV29-1	TRBJ2-5
ASSTPTAMNTEAF	TRBV6-6	TRBJ1-1
ATSRDWAGGQPQH	TRBV15	TRBJ1-5
ASTYGGGGNQPQH	TRBV6-6	TRBJ1-5
ASSKEMNTEAF	TRBV5-1	TRBJ1-1
ASSLGWATEAF	TRBV7-9	TRBJ1-1
ASRSQGYPNYGYT	TRBV28	TRBJ1-2
ASRTLRGDSYSNQPQH	TRBV27	TRBJ1-5
AIRDSYSNQPQH	TRBV10-3	TRBJ1-5
ASSPGTYIGGELF	TRBV25-1	TRBJ2-2
ASSQDQASGSFSSYNEQF	TRBV4-1	TRBJ2-1
ASSLRQGSNQPQH	TRBV27	TRBJ1-5
ASRETGFDYGYT	TRBV19	TRBJ1-2
ASSLMGQNIQY	TRBV5-1	TRBJ2-4
ASSLKGTGPAYEQY	TRBV7-6	TRBJ2-7
ASSLVRKEAF	TRBV7-9	TRBJ1-1
ASSRRGEQY	TRBV28	TRBJ2-7
AYTPGAEAF	TRBV30	TRBJ1-1
ASSLAGANYEQY	TRBV5-1	TRBJ2-7
ASSSTLAGVTDTQY	TRBV2	TRBJ2-3
ASSRTTSGRVLGEQY	TRBV7-3	TRBJ2-7
ASSFASSYSEQF	TRBV5-4	TRBJ2-1
AGSQQGNTEAF	TRBV6-6	TRBJ1-1
ASSQRVKTSYNTGELF	TRBV4-2	TRBJ2-2
ASSSGGENTEAF	TRBV28	TRBJ1-1
ASNTGELNEQF	TRBV6-6	TRBJ2-1